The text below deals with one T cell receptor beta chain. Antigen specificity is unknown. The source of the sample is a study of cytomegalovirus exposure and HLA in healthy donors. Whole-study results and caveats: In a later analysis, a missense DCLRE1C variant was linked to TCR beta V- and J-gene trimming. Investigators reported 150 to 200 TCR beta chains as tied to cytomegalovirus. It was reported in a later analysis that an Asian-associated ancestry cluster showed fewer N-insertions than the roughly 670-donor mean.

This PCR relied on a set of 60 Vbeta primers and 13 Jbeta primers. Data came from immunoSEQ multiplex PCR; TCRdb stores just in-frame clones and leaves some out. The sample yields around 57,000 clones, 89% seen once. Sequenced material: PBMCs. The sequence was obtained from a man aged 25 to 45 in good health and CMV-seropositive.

The CDR3 coding sequence is TGTGCCAGCAGTCGGGGGGGGACAGACACAGATACGCAGTATTTT. Encoded protein: CASSRGGTDTDTQYF. J is TRBJ2-3 and V is TRBV28; tentative D call: TRBD2 (8 bases). The CDR3 is 15 residues long. V was pared by 5 bases and J by 2 bases, with 14 bases between. Germline CDR1 MDHEN, CDR2 SYDVKM.